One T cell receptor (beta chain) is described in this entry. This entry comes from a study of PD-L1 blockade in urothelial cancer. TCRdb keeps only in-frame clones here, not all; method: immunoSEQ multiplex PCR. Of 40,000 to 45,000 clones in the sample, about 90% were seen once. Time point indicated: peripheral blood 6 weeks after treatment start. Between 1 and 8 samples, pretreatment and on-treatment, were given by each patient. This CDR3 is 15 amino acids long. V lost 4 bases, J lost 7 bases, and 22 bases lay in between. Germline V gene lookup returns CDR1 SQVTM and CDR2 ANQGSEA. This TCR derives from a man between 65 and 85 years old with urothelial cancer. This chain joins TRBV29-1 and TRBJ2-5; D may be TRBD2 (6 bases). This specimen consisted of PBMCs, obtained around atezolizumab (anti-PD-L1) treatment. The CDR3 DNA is TGCAGCGTTGGCCGGGACTGGAATCCCGGGGGGACCCAGTACTTC. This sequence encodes CSVGRDWNPGGTQYF.